A single sample gave rise to the 30 T cell receptor beta chains below, sequenced in a study of cytomegalovirus exposure and HLA in healthy donors. The PCR contained 60 Vbeta and 13 Jbeta primers. Libraries were prepared by immunoSEQ multiplex PCR; TCRdb keeps only in-frame clonotypes and omits some of them. The table has approximately 190,000 clones, over 65% seen once. Material for sequencing was PBMCs. The origin of the receptors is a man aged 35 to 55 in good health and CMV-seropositive.

The chain recombines TRBV6-6 with TRBJ1-5; 9 bases match TRBD1. The germline CDR1 and CDR2 sequences are MNHNY and SVGAGI (reference sequence). The CDR3 has 14 residues. V shed 7 bases and J 1 base; nucleotides not matched to a gene: 2. The DNA for the CDR3 is TGTGCCAGCACCGGACAGGGGAGCAATCAGCCCCAGCATTTT. Amino acid sequence: CASTGQGSNQPQHF.

This clone came up once. This chain joins TRBV9 and TRBJ2-3, with D tentatively TRBD2 (5 bases). From germline, CDR1 is SGDLS and CDR2 YYNGEE. Trimming shortened V by 1 base and J by 0 bases, and 15 bases separated the two germline ends. This CDR3 has 17 residues. CDR3 residues: CASSVREGYGSTDTQYF. DNA for the CDR3: TGTGCCAGCAGCGTAAGAGAGGGCTATGGTAGCACAGATACGCAGTATTTT.

The chain joins TRBV28 to TRBJ1-1; D is possibly TRBD1 (6 bases). Trimming removed 5 bases from V and 3 bases from J, with 16 bases in between. Germline V CDR1 and CDR2: MDHEN, SYDVKM. This CDR3 region has 15 residues. As DNA, the CDR3 is TGTGCCAGCAGTACAACTACAGGGTGGGACACTGAAGCTTTCTTT. Its translation is CASSTTTGWDTEAFF.

The gene calls are TRBV9 and TRBJ1-4, with D possibly TRBD1 on 6 matching bases. Trimming removed 4 bases from V and 7 bases from J, with 17 bases in between. Germline lookup yields CDR1 SGDLS and CDR2 YYNGEE. There are 15 residues in the CDR3. The CDR3 DNA reads as TGTGCCAGCAGCTCCCTGGGACACCCCGGTGAAAAACTGTTTTTT. This codes for CASSSLGHPGEKLFF.

The genes are TRBV5-1 and TRBJ2-1; maybe TRBD2 (5 bases). V lost 3 bases and J lost 4, with 14 bases in between. The germline V gene encodes CDR1 SGHRS and CDR2 YFSETQ. The CDR3 is made up of 15 amino acids. The CDR3 sequence: CASSSGLRGYNEQFF. As DNA, the CDR3 is TGCGCCAGCAGCTCAGGACTGCGCGGGTACAATGAGCAGTTCTTC. Complete variable domain (other parts from reference TRBV5-1 and TRBJ2-1): KAGVTQTPRYLIKTRGQQVTLSCSPISGHRSVSWYQQTPGQGLQFLFEYFSETQRNKGNFPGRFSGRQFSNSRSEMNVSTLELGDSALYLCASSSGLRGYNEQFFGPGTRLTVL.

The V gene is TRBV11-2, the J gene TRBJ2-1; D not resolved. Germline-derived CDR1 and CDR2 are SGHAT and FQNNGV. V was trimmed by 5 bases and J by 1 base, leaving 18 bases between them. CDR3 length: 17 residues. CDR3 in DNA: TGTGCCAGCAGCACACCCTCGACTTCTGAATCCTACAATGAGCAGTTCTTC. This codes for CASSTPSTSESYNEQFF. Full variable domain (missing parts from reference TRBV11-2 and TRBJ2-1): EAGVAQSPRYKIIEKRQSVAFWCNPISGHATLYWYQQILGQGPKLLIQFQNNGVVDDSQLPKDRFSAERLKGVDSTLKIQPAKLEDSAVYLCASSTPSTSESYNEQFFGPGTRLTVL.

This chain joins TRBV18 and TRBJ2-1; TRBD1 matches at 9 bases. CDR3 length: 16 amino acids. The ends lost 3 bases at V and 4 bases at J; junction bases unmatched: 7. Germline V gives CDR1 KGHSH, CDR2 LQKENI. The DNA of the CDR3 is TGTGCCAGCTCACCCCGGACAGGGGTGCGATACAATGAGCAGTTCTTC. Translated, it gives CASSPRTGVRYNEQFF.

This clone showed up just a few times. The chain joins TRBV5-4 to TRBJ1-3; perhaps TRBD1 as D (5 bases). The V and J ends lost 3 bases and 2 bases respectively, with 12 bases between them. This CDR3 spans 15 amino acids. Germline assignment: CDR1 SGHNT and CDR2 YYREEE (reference sequence). CDR3 DNA: TGTGCCAGCAGCTCCCCCGGGGGAGCTGGAAACACCATATATTTT. Its protein product is CASSSPGGAGNTIYF.

A note on this clone: This sample also contains other DNA sequences that code for the same CDR3. V usage is TRBV10-3 and J usage is TRBJ2-1, with 7 bases that match TRBD2. The CDR3 loop spans 15 amino acids. V was clipped by 4 bases and J by 0 bases; unmatched bases: 3. Germline V CDR1 and CDR2: ENHRY, SYGVKD. CDR3 sequence reads: CAISGGRGSYNEQFF. DNA for the CDR3: TGTGCCATCAGTGGCGGGAGAGGCTCCTACAATGAGCAGTTCTTC.

The chain links TRBV27 to TRBJ1-4; the match to TRBD1 covers 9 bases. After removal of 0 bases from V and 8 bases from J, the junction contained 1 base not matched to a gene. Germline V gene lookup returns CDR1 MNHEY and CDR2 SMNVEV (reference sequence). This CDR3 spans 14 amino acids. Here the CDR3 reads CASSLSGQGEKLFF. CDR3 in DNA: TGTGCCAGCAGTTTATCAGGACAGGGGGAAAAACTGTTTTTT.

The J gene is TRBJ2-1, the V gene TRBV19; 14 bases agree with TRBD2. The J segment lost 2 bases and the V segment lost 4 bases, leaving 4 bases of the junction unmatched. The length of the CDR3 is 17 residues. Germline V gives CDR1 LNHDA, CDR2 SQIVND (reference sequence). The CDR3 DNA reads as TGTGCCAGTAGTAGCGGACTAGCGGGGGGCCCCTACAATGAGCAGTTCTTC. It translates to CASSSGLAGGPYNEQFF.

The chain carries TRBV7-6 and TRBJ1-5; 7 bases match TRBD1. The CDR3 has 14 residues. After removal of 4 bases from V and 1 base from J, the junction contained 1 base not matched to a gene. The V gene's germline CDR1 is SGHVS and CDR2 FNYEAQ. The CDR3 protein is CASSSRGSNQPQHF. As DNA, the CDR3 is TGTGCCAGCAGCTCCAGGGGGAGCAATCAGCCCCAGCATTTT.

The CDR3 is CANSAGVENEKLFF. CDR3 DNA: TGTGCCAACTCGGCAGGGGTAGAAAATGAAAAACTGTTTTTT. The chain has TRBV2 and TRBJ1-4; D perhaps matches TRBD1 (6 bases). The CDR3 is 14 residues long. V dropped 10 bases and J dropped 5 bases, with 17 bases sitting between them. Germline V gene data show CDR1 as SNHLY and CDR2 as FYNNEI. The whole variable domain, remainder taken from reference TRBV2 and TRBJ1-4, is EPEVTQTPSHQVTQMGQEVILRCVPISNHLYFYWYRQILGQKVEFLVSFYNNEISEKSEIFDDQFSVERPDGSNFTLKIRSTKLEDSAMYFCANSAGVENEKLFFGSGTQLSVL.

The chain recombines TRBV28 with TRBJ1-3; TRBD1 matches 10 bases. The CDR3 is 17 amino acids. Per germline, CDR1 MDHEN and CDR2 SYDVKM. V trimming: 6 bases; J trimming: 2 bases; junction bases outside the gene matches: 10. The CDR3 DNA sequence: TGTGCCAGCAGAGAGGACAGGGGGGACCTAACTGGAAACACCATATATTTT. It yields the protein CASREDRGDLTGNTIYF. The variable domain in full, with the rest retrieved from reference TRBV28 and TRBJ1-3, is DVKVTQSSRYLVKRTGEKVFLECVQDMDHENMFWYRQDPGLGLRLIYFSYDVKMKEKGDIPEGYSVSREKKERFSLILESASTNQTSMYLCASREDRGDLTGNTIYFGEGSWLTVV.

The J gene is TRBJ2-2, the V gene TRBV7-2, with D hard to call. The V gene's germline CDR1 is SGHTA and CDR2 FQGNSA. The CDR3 loop spans 14 amino acids. V gave up 3 bases and J gave up 0 bases, with 5 bases separating them. CDR3 residues: CASSFLANTGELFF. The CDR3 nucleotides are TGTGCCAGCAGCTTTCTAGCGAACACCGGGGAGCTGTTTTTT. The variable domain in full, with the rest retrieved from reference TRBV7-2 and TRBJ2-2, is GAGVSQSPSNKVTEKGKDVELRCDPISGHTALYWYRQSLGQGLEFLIYFQGNSAPDKSGLPSDRFSAERTGGSVSTLTIQRTQQEDSAVYLCASSFLANTGELFFGEGSRLTVL.

This clone was seen only once. The genes are TRBV7-9 and TRBJ2-5; 10 bases match TRBD2. The CDR3 runs to 17 residues. Germline CDR1 is SEHNR and CDR2 is FQNEAQ (reference sequence). The J segment lost 2 bases and the V segment lost 5 bases, leaving 11 bases of the junction unmatched. CDR3: CASSKAGGAAVQETQYF. Written as DNA, the CDR3 is TGTGCCAGCAGCAAAGCGGGAGGGGCAGCTGTGCAAGAGACCCAGTACTTC.

The rearrangement uses TRBV11-2 and TRBJ1-6; the D gene is possibly TRBD1 (6 bases). Germline loops: CDR1 SGHAT, CDR2 FQNNGV. Trimming pared 6 bases from V and 8 bases from J, leaving 17 bases between. This CDR3 is 15 amino acids long. CDR3 sequence: CASRESGQNYSPLHF. CDR3 in DNA: TGTGCCAGCAGAGAAAGCGGACAGAACTATTCACCCCTCCACTTT.

The V gene is TRBV4-2, the J gene TRBJ2-1; 7 bases line up with TRBD1. Germline V gene lookup returns CDR1 LGHNA and CDR2 YNFKEQ. V gave up 1 base and J gave up 1 base; unmatched junction bases: 7. This CDR3 contains 17 residues. The DNA of the CDR3 is TGTGCCAGCAGCCAAGGGGGTGAGGGGGCGTCCTACAATGAGCAGTTCTTC. Its translation is CASSQGGEGASYNEQFF.

The genes are TRBV29-1 and TRBJ2-7, with 11 bases lining up with TRBD1. This CDR3 contains 13 residues. V lost 5 bases to trimming and J lost 4 bases; unmatched junction nucleotides: 4. Germline lookup yields CDR1 SQVTM and CDR2 ANQGSEA. CDR3 bases: TGCAGCGTTCCGGGACAGGGGGTTTACGAGCAGTACTTC. It is translated as CSVPGQGVYEQYF.

V usage is TRBV5-6 and J usage is TRBJ2-3; weak D call: TRBD2 (6 bases). Germline loops: CDR1 SGHDT, CDR2 YYEEEE. Deletions cut 4 bases from V and 0 bases from J, with 12 bases between. CDR3 size: 15 residues. The chain's CDR3 is CASSRGDFSTDTQYF. CDR3 bases: TGTGCCAGCAGCCGCGGGGACTTTAGCACAGATACGCAGTATTTT.

This clone has more than one count but fewer than ten. The chain uses TRBV11-1 and TRBJ2-2, with D perhaps matching TRBD2 (6 bases). This CDR3 region has 13 residues. V lost 9 bases to trimming and J lost 1 base, with 9 bases between them. Germline CDR1 reads SGHAT; CDR2 reads FQDESV (reference sequence). CDR3 DNA sequence: TGTGCCAGTGGACTAATGAACACCGGGGAGCTGTTTTTT. This sequence encodes CASGLMNTGELFF.

The chain links TRBV6-1 to TRBJ2-2; 10 nucleotides align to TRBD1. This CDR3 spans 15 amino acids. Germline CDR1 is MNHNS and CDR2 is SASEGT. V trimming: 4 bases; J trimming: 5 bases; junction bases outside the gene matches: 4. The CDR3 coding sequence is TGTGCCAGCAGTGGGAGGACAGGGGGGACCGGGGAGCTGTTTTTT. Its translation is CASSGRTGGTGELFF.

The chain combines TRBV7-9 with TRBJ2-7, with 9 bases matching TRBD1. V lost 5 bases and J lost 6; bases outside the gene matches: 8. This CDR3 comprises 14 residues. Germline assignment: CDR1 SEHNR and CDR2 FQNEAQ (reference sequence). The CDR3 DNA reads as TGTGCCAGCAGCCGCGGGACAGGGAACGGCGAGCAGTACTTC. Its translation is CASSRGTGNGEQYF.

V and J are TRBV11-1 and TRBJ2-7, with D possibly TRBD1 on 5 matching bases. In germline, CDR1 is SGHAT, CDR2 FQDESV (reference sequence). This CDR3 is 14 amino acids long. The V gene lost 2 bases and the J gene lost 1 base, with 9 bases spanning the gap. CDR3 protein: CASSLLTGSYEQYF. The CDR3 region has the DNA TGTGCCAGCAGCTTATTAACAGGTTCCTACGAGCAGTACTTC.

For the CDR3, the DNA is TGTGCCAGCAGCTTAGGGACTATTGGGGGCTACACCTTC. It translates to CASSLGTIGGYTF. The rearrangement joins TRBV7-9 to TRBJ1-2; D is uncertain. The CDR3 consists of 13 residues. V dropped 1 base and J dropped 8 bases, with 11 bases sitting between them. Germline V gene data show CDR1 as SEHNR and CDR2 as FQNEAQ (reference sequence). Supplemented by reference TRBV7-9 and TRBJ1-2, the full variable domain reads DTGVSQNPRHKITKRGQNVTFRCDPISEHNRLYWYRQTLGQGPEFLTYFQNEAQLEKSRLLSDRFSAERPKGSFSTLEIQRTEQGDSAMYLCASSLGTIGGYTFGSGTRLTVV.

The rearrangement uses TRBV4-3 and TRBJ2-2; possibly TRBD2 for D (5 bases). Germline loops: CDR1 LGHNA, CDR2 YSLEER. V gave up 1 base and J gave up 0 bases, with 12 bases separating them. This CDR3 contains 17 residues. DNA of the CDR3: TGCGCCAGCAGCCAAGTGTTGGGAGCTGCGAACACCGGGGAGCTGTTTTTT. Translated: CASSQVLGAANTGELFF.

This clone was recorded only once. The gene calls are TRBV4-3 and TRBJ2-3; D might be TRBD1 (6 bases). The V and J ends lost 3 bases and 1 base respectively, with 11 bases between them. From germline, CDR1 is LGHNA and CDR2 YSLEER. The CDR3 runs to 15 residues. The CDR3 bases are TGCGCCAGCAGCCACACGAAGGGGGGCACAGATACGCAGTATTTT. Translation gives CASSHTKGGTDTQYF.

This chain links TRBV4-1 with TRBJ2-3; a possible D gene is TRBD1 (5 bases). There are 14 residues in the CDR3. Between the trimmed V and J ends, which lost 2 bases and 4 bases, there was a span of 10 bases. CDR1 is MGHRA and CDR2 is YSYEKL in the germline V gene. CDR3 protein: CASSQLAGPDTQYF. CDR3 coding DNA: TGCGCCAGCAGCCAATTGGCAGGGCCAGATACGCAGTATTTT.

The chain uses TRBV5-8 and TRBJ2-3; perhaps TRBD1 as D (6 bases). Germline CDR1 and CDR2: SGHTS and YDEGEE. CDR3 length: 16 residues. Between the trimmed V and J ends, which lost 4 bases and 7 bases, there was a span of 22 bases. The CDR3 region is CASSRALTGTTNTQYF. In DNA form, the CDR3 reads TGTGCCAGCAGCCGGGCCCTGACAGGAACCACCAATACGCAGTATTTT.

This clone has only one observation. V and J are TRBV5-1 and TRBJ2-5, with 9 bases lining up with TRBD2. CDR1 and CDR2 from the germline V gene are SGHRS and YFSETQ. With 9 bases clipped from V and 3 bases from J, the junction kept 9 bases outside the gene matches. CDR3 length: 14 residues. The CDR3 nucleotides are TGCGCCACCGCACCTGGCGGGGGGGAAGAGACCCAGTACTTC. Protein product: CATAPGGGEETQYF.